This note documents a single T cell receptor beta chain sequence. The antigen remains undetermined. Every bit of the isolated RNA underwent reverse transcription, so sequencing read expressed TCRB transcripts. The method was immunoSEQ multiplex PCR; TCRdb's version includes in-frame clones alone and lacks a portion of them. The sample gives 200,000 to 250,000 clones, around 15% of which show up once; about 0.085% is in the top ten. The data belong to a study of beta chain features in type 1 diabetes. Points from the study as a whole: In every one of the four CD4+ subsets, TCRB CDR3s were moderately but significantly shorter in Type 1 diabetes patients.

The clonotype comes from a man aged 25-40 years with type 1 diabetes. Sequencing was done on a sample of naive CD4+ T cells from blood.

The CDR3 DNA reads TGTGCCAGCTCACCATTTAGCTCGGATACGCAGTATTTT. This codes for CASSPFSSDTQYF. This chain uses TRBV18 with TRBJ2-3; unclear D gene. The CDR3 totals 13 residues. Germline-derived CDR1 and CDR2 are KGHSH and LQKENI. V was clipped by 2 bases and J by 6 bases, with 9 bases between them.